These 13 T cell receptor beta chains were sequenced from one sample in a study of OX40 agonist ivuxolimab in advanced cancers. Clones were read by immunoSEQ multiplex PCR, and TCRdb kept only the in-frame ones, dropping some. The sample carries around 67,000 clones, 85% recorded once. The sample here was CD4+ or CD8+ T cells sorted from blood, taken in a trial of the OX40 agonist ivuxolimab. The receptors stem from an adult with an advanced solid tumor such as melanoma, head and neck, liver or kidney cancer.

This chain joins TRBV28 and TRBJ1-2; TRBD1 might be the D (5 bases). The CDR3 spans 14 residues. The V end lost 6 bases, the J end lost 3 bases, and 14 bases lay between the germline ends. CDR1 MDHEN and CDR2 SYDVKM come from the germline V gene. The CDR3 bases are TGTGCCAGCAGATTCCCCGGGGGGGACTATGGCTACACCTTC. This translates into CASRFPGGDYGYTF.

The chain couples TRBV7-9 to TRBJ1-2; weak D call: TRBD1 (6 bases). The V end lost 5 bases, the J end lost 3 bases, and 28 bases lay between the germline ends. Germline V CDR1 and CDR2: SEHNR, FQNEAQ (reference sequence). The length of the CDR3 is 19 residues. The CDR3 DNA is TGTGCCAGCAGCAACCTCCGGGGGGCGCCGGGGGCGTCGGACTATGGCTACACCTTC. Its translation is CASSNLRGAPGASDYGYTF.

This sequence joins TRBV6-5 and TRBJ2-1; 9 bases align to TRBD1. The CDR3 consists of 16 residues. With 0 bases clipped from V and 7 bases from J, the junction kept 7 bases outside the gene matches. The germline gives CDR1 MNHEY, CDR2 SVGAGI. As DNA, the CDR3 is TGTGCCAGCAGTTACTCGATGGGACAGGGTGTTAATGAGCAGTTCTTC. It specifies CASSYSMGQGVNEQFF.

V usage is TRBV7-3 and J usage is TRBJ2-7, with D possibly TRBD1 on 5 matching bases. The CDR3 is made up of 13 amino acids. The germline V gene has CDR1 SGHTA and CDR2 FQGTGA. Trimming stripped 5 bases from V and 7 bases from J, with 15 bases between. CDR3 amino acids: CASSAQGQGEQYF. The CDR3 coding sequence is TGTGCCAGCAGCGCCCAAGGGCAGGGAGAGCAGTACTTC.

The chain links TRBV9 to TRBJ2-3; D might be TRBD2 (5 bases). This CDR3 is 14 amino acids long. Looked up from germline, CDR1 is SGDLS and CDR2 is YYNGEE. Trimming removed 1 base at V and 4 bases at J, with 10 bases between. The CDR3 sequence is CASSVSGAPDTQYF. The CDR3 DNA sequence: TGTGCCAGCAGCGTAAGCGGAGCCCCAGATACGCAGTATTTT.

CDR3 amino acids: CASGGGETQYF. DNA of the CDR3: TGCGCCAGCGGTGGGGGAGAGACCCAGTACTTC. The chain carries TRBV5-1 and TRBJ2-5; D possibly uses TRBD1 or TRBD2 (5 bases each). The V end was cut by 7 bases, the J end by 4 bases, with 8 bases between. The CDR3 sequence is 11 residues long. In germline, CDR1 is SGHRS, CDR2 YFSETQ.

The chain links TRBV2 to TRBJ2-1; 12 nucleotides line up with TRBD2. The trim removed 6 bases at V and 3 bases at J, leaving 3 bases unmatched. This CDR3 is 15 amino acids long. The germline gives CDR1 SNHLY, CDR2 FYNNEI. CDR3 coding DNA: TGTGCCAGCAGCGCGACTAGCGGGAGCTACAATGAGCAGTTCTTC. This sequence encodes CASSATSGSYNEQFF.

The J gene is TRBJ2-1, the V gene TRBV29-1; weak D call: TRBD1 (6 bases). The CDR3 extends over 14 amino acids. From germline, CDR1 is SQVTM and CDR2 ANQGSEA. The germline V and J ends were trimmed by 4 bases and 1 base, with 11 bases remaining between them. CDR3 DNA: TGCAGCGTTGCGGGAACAGGGTCCTACAATGAGCAGTTCTTC. Its protein is CSVAGTGSYNEQFF.

V gene TRBV6-5 combines with J gene TRBJ2-7, with 8 bases fitting TRBD1. The V gene end was trimmed by 0 bases and the J gene end by 0 bases; junction bases not matched to a gene: 1. Looked up from germline, CDR1 is MNHEY and CDR2 is SVGAGI. There are 15 residues in the CDR3. As DNA, the CDR3 is TGTGCCAGCAGTTACTCGGGGACAGGCTCCTACGAGCAGTACTTC. Translating gives CASSYSGTGSYEQYF.

This clone was recorded once. The V gene is TRBV6-4, the J gene TRBJ2-7; 7 nucleotides agree with TRBD1. This CDR3 is built from 13 residues. Germline V lookup: CDR1 MRHNA, CDR2 SNTAGT. The J segment lost 5 bases and the V segment lost 5 bases, leaving 6 bases of the junction unmatched. CDR3 region: CASSTDRDNEQYF. CDR3 bases: TGTGCCAGCAGTACCGACAGGGACAACGAGCAGTACTTC.

The V gene is TRBV7-2, the J gene TRBJ1-2; D is unresolved. Germline CDR1 reads SGHTA; CDR2 reads FQGNSA. The CDR3 spans 13 residues. V lost 1 base to trimming and J lost 8 bases, with 11 bases between them. The CDR3 DNA sequence: TGTGCCAGCAGCTTAGGAGTCCGTGAGGGCTACACCTTC. Translating gives CASSLGVREGYTF.

This clone occurred once. The chain combines TRBV9 with TRBJ2-3; a possible D gene is TRBD2 (5 bases). V shed 4 bases and J shed 5 bases, with 14 bases lying between them. This CDR3 contains 14 residues. The germline V gene has CDR1 SGDLS and CDR2 YYNGEE. CDR3 coding DNA: TGTGCCAGCAGCCCACGGGAATTGGTAGATACGCAGTATTTT. Its protein is CASSPRELVDTQYF.

The V gene is TRBV7-6, the J gene TRBJ2-2, with a possible D match to TRBD1 (6 bases). The CDR3 extends over 16 amino acids. CDR1 is SGHVS and CDR2 is FNYEAQ in the germline V gene. V shed 5 bases and J shed 0 bases, with 13 bases lying between them. CDR3 in DNA: TGTGCCAGCAGCATTCTGGGACAACCGAACACCGGGGAGCTGTTTTTT. Translated: CASSILGQPNTGELFF.